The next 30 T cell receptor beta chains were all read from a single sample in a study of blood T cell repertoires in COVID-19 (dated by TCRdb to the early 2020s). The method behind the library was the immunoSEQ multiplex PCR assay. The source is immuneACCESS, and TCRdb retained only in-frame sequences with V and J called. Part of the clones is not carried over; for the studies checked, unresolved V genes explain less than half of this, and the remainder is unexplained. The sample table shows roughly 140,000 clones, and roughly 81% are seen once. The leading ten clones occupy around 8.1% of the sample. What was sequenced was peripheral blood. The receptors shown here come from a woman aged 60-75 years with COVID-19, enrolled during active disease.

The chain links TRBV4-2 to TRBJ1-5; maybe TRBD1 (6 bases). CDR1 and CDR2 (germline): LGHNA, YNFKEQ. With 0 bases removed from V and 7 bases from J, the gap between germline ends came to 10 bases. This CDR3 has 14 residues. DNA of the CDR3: TGTGCCAGCAGCCAAGACACAGGGCCACAGCCCCAGCATTTT. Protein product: CASSQDTGPQPQHF.

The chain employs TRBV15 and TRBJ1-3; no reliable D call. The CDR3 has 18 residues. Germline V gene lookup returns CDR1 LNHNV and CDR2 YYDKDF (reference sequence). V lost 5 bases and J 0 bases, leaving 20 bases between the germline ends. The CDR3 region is CATSYFGRVSSSGNTIYF. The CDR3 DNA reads TGTGCCACCAGCTATTTTGGGAGGGTCTCGAGCTCTGGAAACACCATATATTTT.

CDR3 amino acids: CASSFRDREGEKLFF. CDR3 DNA: TGTGCCAGCAGCTTCCGGGACAGGGAGGGGGAAAAACTGTTTTTT. This chain links TRBV5-4 with TRBJ1-4, with 9 bases fitting TRBD1. Germline V gene lookup returns CDR1 SGHNT and CDR2 YYREEE (reference sequence). The V and J ends lost 2 bases and 8 bases, in that order; junction bases with no gene match: 7. The CDR3 contains 15 residues.

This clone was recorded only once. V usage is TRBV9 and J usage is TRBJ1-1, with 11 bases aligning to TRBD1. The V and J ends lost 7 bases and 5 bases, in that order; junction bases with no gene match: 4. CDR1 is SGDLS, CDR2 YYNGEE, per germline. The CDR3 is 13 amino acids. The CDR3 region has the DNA TGTGCCAGCTCCCGGGACAGGGGGACTGAAGCTTTCTTT. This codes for CASSRDRGTEAFF.

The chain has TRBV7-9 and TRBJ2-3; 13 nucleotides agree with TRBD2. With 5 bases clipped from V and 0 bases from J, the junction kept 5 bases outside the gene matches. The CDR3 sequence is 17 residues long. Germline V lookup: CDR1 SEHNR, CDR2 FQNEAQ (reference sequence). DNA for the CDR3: TGTGCCAGCAGCCATGGGACTAGCGGGGCTAGCACAGATACGCAGTATTTT. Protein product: CASSHGTSGASTDTQYF. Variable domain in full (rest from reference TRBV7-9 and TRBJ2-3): DTGVSQNPRHKITKRGQNVTFRCDPISEHNRLYWYRQTLGQGPEFLTYFQNEAQLEKSRLLSDRFSAERPKGSFSTLEIQRTEQGDSAMYLCASSHGTSGASTDTQYFGPGTRLTVL.

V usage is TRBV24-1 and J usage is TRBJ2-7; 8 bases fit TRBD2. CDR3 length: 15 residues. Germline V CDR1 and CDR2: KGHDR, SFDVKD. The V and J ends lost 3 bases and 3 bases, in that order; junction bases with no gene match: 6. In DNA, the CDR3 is TGTGCCACCAGTGATCCACCCGGGGGGGACTACGAGCAGTACGTC. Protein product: CATSDPPGGDYEQYV.

Here the CDR3 DNA reads TGTGCCAGCAGATCCCCGGGATTTACTGAAGCTTTCTTT. Translation: CASRSPGFTEAFF. The chain has TRBV28 and TRBJ1-1; D ambiguous. This CDR3 region has 13 residues. Trimming removed 6 bases at V and 5 bases at J, with 13 bases between. Germline V gene lookup returns CDR1 MDHEN and CDR2 SYDVKM.

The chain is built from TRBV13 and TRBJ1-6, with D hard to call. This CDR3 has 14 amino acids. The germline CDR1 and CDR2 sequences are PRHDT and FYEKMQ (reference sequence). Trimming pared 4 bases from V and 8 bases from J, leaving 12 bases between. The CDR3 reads CASSSRMVDSPLHF. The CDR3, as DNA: TGTGCCAGCAGCTCCAGGATGGTGGATTCACCCCTCCACTTT.

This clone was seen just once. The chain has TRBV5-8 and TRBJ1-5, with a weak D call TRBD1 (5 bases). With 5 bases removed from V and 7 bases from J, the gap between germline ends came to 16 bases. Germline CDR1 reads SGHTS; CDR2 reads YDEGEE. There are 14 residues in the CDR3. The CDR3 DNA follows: TGTGCCAGCAGGCAGTCAGGGATTCTCCAGCCCCAGCATTTT. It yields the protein CASRQSGILQPQHF.

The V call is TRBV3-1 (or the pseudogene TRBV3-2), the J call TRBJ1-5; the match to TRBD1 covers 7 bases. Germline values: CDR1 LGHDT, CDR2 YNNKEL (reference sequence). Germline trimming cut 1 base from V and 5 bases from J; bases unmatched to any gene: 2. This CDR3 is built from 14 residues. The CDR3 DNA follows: TGTGCCAGCAGCCAAGGGACAGGCGATCAGCCCCAGCATTTT. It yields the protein CASSQGTGDQPQHF.

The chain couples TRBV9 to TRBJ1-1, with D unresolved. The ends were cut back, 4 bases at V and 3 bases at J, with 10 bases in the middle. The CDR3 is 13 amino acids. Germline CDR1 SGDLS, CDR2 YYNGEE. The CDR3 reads CASSPVEDTEAFF. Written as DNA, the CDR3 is TGTGCCAGCAGCCCGGTCGAGGACACTGAAGCTTTCTTT. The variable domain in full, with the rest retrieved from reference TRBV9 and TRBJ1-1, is DSGVTQTPKHLITATGQRVTLRCSPRSGDLSVYWYQQSLDQGLQFLIQYYNGEERAKGNILERFSAQQFPDLHSELNLSSLELGDSALYFCASSPVEDTEAFFGQGTRLTVV.

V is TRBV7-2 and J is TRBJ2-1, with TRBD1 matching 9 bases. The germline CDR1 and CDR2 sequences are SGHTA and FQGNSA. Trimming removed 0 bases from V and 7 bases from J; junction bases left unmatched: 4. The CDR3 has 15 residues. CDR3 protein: CASSLAGDRGNEQFF. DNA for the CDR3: TGTGCCAGCAGCTTAGCCGGAGACAGGGGGAATGAGCAGTTCTTC. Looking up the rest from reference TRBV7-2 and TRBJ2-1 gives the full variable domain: GAGVSQSPSNKVTEKGKDVELRCDPISGHTALYWYRQSLGQGLEFLIYFQGNSAPDKSGLPSDRFSAERTGGSVSTLTIQRTQQEDSAVYLCASSLAGDRGNEQFFGPGTRLTVL.

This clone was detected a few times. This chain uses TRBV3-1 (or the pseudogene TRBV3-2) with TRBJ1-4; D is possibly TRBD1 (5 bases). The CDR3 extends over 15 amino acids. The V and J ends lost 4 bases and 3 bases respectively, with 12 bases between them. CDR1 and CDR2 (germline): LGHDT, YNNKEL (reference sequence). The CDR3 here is CASSLWGGANEKLFF. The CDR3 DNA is TGTGCCAGCAGCCTCTGGGGAGGGGCTAATGAAAAACTGTTTTTT.

Here the CDR3 reads CASSPGLVREQYF. For the CDR3, the DNA is TGTGCCAGCAGTCCCGGACTAGTGAGAGAGCAGTACTTC. The rearrangement joins TRBV12-3 or TRBV12-4 to TRBJ2-7; TRBD2 matches at 7 bases. V lost 5 bases to trimming and J lost 7 bases; unmatched junction nucleotides: 8. The CDR3 totals 13 residues.

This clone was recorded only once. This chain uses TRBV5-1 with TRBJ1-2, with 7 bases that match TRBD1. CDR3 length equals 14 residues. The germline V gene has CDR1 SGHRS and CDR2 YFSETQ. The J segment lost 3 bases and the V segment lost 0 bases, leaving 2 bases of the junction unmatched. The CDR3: CASSLDRGDYGYTF. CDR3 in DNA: TGCGCCAGCAGCTTGGACAGGGGTGACTATGGCTACACCTTC.

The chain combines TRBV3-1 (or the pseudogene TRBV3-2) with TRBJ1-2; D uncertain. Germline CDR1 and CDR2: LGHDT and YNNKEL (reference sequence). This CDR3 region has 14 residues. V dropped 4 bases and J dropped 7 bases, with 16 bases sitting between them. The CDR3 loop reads CASSPSRLSIGYTF. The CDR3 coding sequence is TGTGCCAGCAGCCCGTCCAGGCTATCCATTGGCTACACCTTC.

DNA for the CDR3: TGCGCCAGCAGATTAACTAGCGGGACGAACACCGGGGAGCTGTTTTTT. Its protein is CASRLTSGTNTGELFF. The chain recombines TRBV5-1 with TRBJ2-2, with 10 nucleotides matching TRBD2. The germline CDR1 and CDR2 sequences are SGHRS and YFSETQ. This CDR3 is built from 16 residues. V dropped 5 bases and J dropped 0; count of bases not matched to a gene: 4.

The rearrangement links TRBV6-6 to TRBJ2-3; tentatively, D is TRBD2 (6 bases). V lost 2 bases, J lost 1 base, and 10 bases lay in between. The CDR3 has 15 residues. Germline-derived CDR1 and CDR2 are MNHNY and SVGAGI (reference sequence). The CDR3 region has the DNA TGTGCCAGCAGTTACGGCGGGACTCGCACAGATACGCAGTATTTT. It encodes CASSYGGTRTDTQYF.

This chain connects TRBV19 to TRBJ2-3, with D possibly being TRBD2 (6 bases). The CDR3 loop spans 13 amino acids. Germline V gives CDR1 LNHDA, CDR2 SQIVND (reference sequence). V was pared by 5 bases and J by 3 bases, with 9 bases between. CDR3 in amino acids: CASSAGRTDTQYF. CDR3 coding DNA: TGTGCCAGTAGTGCAGGGAGGACAGATACGCAGTATTTT.

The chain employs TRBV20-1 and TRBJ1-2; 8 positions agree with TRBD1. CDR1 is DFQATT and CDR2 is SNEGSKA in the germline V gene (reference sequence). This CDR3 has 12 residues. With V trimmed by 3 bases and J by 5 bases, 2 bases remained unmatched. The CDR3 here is CSASDRGYGYTF. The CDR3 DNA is TGCAGTGCTAGTGACAGGGGTTATGGCTACACCTTC.

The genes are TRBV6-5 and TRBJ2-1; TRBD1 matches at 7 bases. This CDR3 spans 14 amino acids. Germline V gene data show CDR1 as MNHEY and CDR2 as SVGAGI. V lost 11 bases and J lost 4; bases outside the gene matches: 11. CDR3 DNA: TGTGCCTGCGGGCCCGGGACAGCGTACAATGAGCAGTTCTTC. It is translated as CACGPGTAYNEQFF.

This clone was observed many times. The CDR3 is CASSQSGRTGDQETQYF. The CDR3 coding sequence is TGCGCCAGCAGTCAATCGGGCAGGACAGGGGACCAAGAGACCCAGTACTTC. The chain combines TRBV23-1 with TRBJ2-5; 9 positions match TRBD1. Being an ORF, TRBV23-1 has a function that is uncertain. V lost 0 bases and J lost 0; bases outside the gene matches: 5. This CDR3 spans 17 amino acids.

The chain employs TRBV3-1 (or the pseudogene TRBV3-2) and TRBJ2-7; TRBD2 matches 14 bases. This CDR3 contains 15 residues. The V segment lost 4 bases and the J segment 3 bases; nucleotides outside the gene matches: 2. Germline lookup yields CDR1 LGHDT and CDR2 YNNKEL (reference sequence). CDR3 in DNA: TGTGCCAGCAGCCCGGGGACTAGCGGGGGCTACGAGCAGTACTTC. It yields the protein CASSPGTSGGYEQYF.

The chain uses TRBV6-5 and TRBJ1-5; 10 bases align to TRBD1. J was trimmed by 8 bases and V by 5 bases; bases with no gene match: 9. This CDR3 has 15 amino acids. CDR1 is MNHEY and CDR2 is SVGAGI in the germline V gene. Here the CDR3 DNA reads TGTGCCAGCAGTCGTGAATTGGGGACAGGGGAGCCCCAGCATTTT. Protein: CASSRELGTGEPQHF.

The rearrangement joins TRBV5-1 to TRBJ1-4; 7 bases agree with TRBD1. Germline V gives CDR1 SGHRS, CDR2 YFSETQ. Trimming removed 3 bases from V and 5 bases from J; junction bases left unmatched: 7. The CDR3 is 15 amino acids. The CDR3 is CASSSQTGTNEKLFF. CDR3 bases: TGCGCCAGCAGCTCACAGACAGGGACCAATGAAAAACTGTTTTTT.

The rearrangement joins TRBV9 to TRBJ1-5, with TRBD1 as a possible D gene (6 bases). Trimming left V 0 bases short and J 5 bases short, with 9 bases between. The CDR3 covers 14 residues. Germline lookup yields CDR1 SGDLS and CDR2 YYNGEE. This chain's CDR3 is CASSVGDTHQPQHF. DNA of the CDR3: TGTGCCAGCAGCGTAGGGGACACCCATCAGCCCCAGCATTTT.

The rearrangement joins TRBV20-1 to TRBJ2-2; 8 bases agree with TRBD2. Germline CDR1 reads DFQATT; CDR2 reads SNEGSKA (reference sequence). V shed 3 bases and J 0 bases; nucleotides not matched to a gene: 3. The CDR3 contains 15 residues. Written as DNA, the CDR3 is TGCAGTGCTAGTAAACTAGCGGCGAACACCGGGGAGCTGTTTTTT. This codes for CSASKLAANTGELFF.

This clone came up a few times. The CDR3 DNA reads TGTGCCAGCAGGGCTAGCGGAAGCTCCTACGAGCAGTACGTC. The encoded protein is CASRASGSSYEQYV. This sequence joins TRBV6-6 and TRBJ2-7; 7 bases match TRBD2. The V gene end was trimmed by 6 bases and the J gene end by 0 bases; junction bases not matched to a gene: 5. The CDR3 has 14 amino acids. Germline CDR1 and CDR2: MNHNY and SVGAGI (reference sequence).

The CDR3 nucleotides read TGTGCCAGCTGCTGGGGGGGGTACGAGCAGTACTTC. Its protein product is CASCWGGYEQYF. The gene calls are TRBV7-9 and TRBJ2-7; the match to TRBD2 covers 7 bases. Germline assignment: CDR1 SEHNR and CDR2 FQNEAQ (reference sequence). Unmatched junction bases numbered 5, after V lost 8 bases and J lost 4 bases. CDR3 size: 12 residues.

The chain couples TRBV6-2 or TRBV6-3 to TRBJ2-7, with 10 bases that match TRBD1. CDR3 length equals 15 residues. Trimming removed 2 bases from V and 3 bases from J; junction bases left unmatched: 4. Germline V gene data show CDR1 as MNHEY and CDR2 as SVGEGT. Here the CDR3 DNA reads TGTGCCAGCAGTTACGGGACAGGGGCCCACTACGAGCAGTACTTC. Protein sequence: CASSYGTGAHYEQYF.